This is a list of T cell receptor beta chains from one sample in a study of breast tumors, draining lymph nodes, adjacent tissues. TCRdb reanalysed the multiplex PCR reads using MiXCR and keeps one entry per CDR3 protein. Here the sample spans 90,000 to 120,000 distinct CDR3 sequences, 21% being singletons. Sequenced input: axillary lymph node tissue. The receptor source for this set is a female donor with breast cancer. Some clones in this sample may be carry-over from other donors' samples. The CDR3 runs from the conserved cysteine through the conserved F or W. A D gene is named only where the DNA matches it firmly. Not every row has a clone size; where given, it reads once, few, many or a size class.

v_call	d_call	j_call	clone_size	cdr3_aa	cdr3_nt
TRBV4-1	TRBD2	TRBJ2-3	many	CASSQGLRGGGTDTQYF	TGCGCCAGCAGCCAAGGATTACGGGGAGGGGGCACAGATACGCAGTATTTT
TRBV13	.	TRBJ2-5	many	CASSSRGTMETQYF	TGTGCCAGCAGCTCCCGCGGGACAATGGAGACCCAGTACTTC
TRBV12-3/TRBV12-4	TRBD1	TRBJ1-2	many	CASSMWTGGYGYTF	TGTGCCAGCAGCATGTGGACAGGGGGCTATGGCTACACCTTC
TRBV4-1	.	TRBJ2-1	few	CASSQDEVTQFF	TGCGCCAGCAGCCAAGATGAGGTTACCCAGTTCTTC
TRBV2	.	TRBJ2-5	many	CASSPGGGPRDF	TGTGCCAGCAGCCCTGGGGGGGGCCCTAGGGACTTC
TRBV6-7	TRBD1	TRBJ1-3	.	CASTLTGVSGNTIYF	TGTGCCAGCACCCTGACAGGGGTGTCTGGAAACACCATATATTTT
TRBV2	.	TRBJ2-5	many	CASRWRRETQYF	TGTGCCAGCAGATGGAGAAGGGAGACCCAGTACTTC
TRBV20-1	TRBD2	TRBJ2-7	many	CSAQLAGVVYEQYF	TGCAGTGCCCAACTAGCGGGAGTAGTCTACGAGCAGTACTTC
TRBV20-1	.	TRBJ1-1	few	CSAKQGLGEAFF	TGCAGTGCGAAACAGGGACTTGGTGAAGCTTTCTTT
TRBV24-1	.	TRBJ1-1	few	CATSETGTDEGAFF	TGTGCCACCAGTGAGACTGGGACCGACGAAGGAGCTTTCTTT
TRBV2	TRBD1	TRBJ1-2	many	CASKAGGGRGYTF	TGTGCCAGCAAGGCAGGGGGCGGGCGGGGCTACACCTTC
TRBV19	TRBD1	TRBJ1-6	many	CAKTLDRERIFGSPLHF	TGTGCCAAGACCTTAGACAGGGAGAGAATATTTGGTTCACCCCTCCACTTT
TRBV7-9	TRBD1	TRBJ2-7	.	CASSLVRDRGSYEQYF	TGTGCCAGCAGCTTAGTCCGGGACAGGGGATCCTACGAGCAGTACTTC
TRBV7-2	.	TRBJ2-3	many	CASSLGVLTDTQYF	TGTGCCAGCAGCTTAGGGGTGCTCACAGATACGCAGTATTTT
TRBV19	.	TRBJ1-5	.	CASSIGRGRLNYQPQHF	TGTGCCAGTAGTATAGGAAGGGGCAGGTTGAATTATCAGCCCCAGCATTTT
TRBV2	TRBD2	TRBJ2-7	.	CASAGVREQYF	TGTGCCAGCGCGGGGGTCCGGGAGCAGTACTTC
TRBV19	.	TRBJ2-7	many	CASSIGTSYEQYF	TGTGCCAGTAGTATAGGGACCTCCTACGAGCAGTACTTC
TRBV20-1	.	TRBJ1-2	many	CSASTALYGYTF	TGCAGTGCTAGTACAGCCCTCTATGGCTACACCTTC
TRBV6-2/TRBV6-3	.	TRBJ1-2	.	CASSYPTAGVDYGYAF	TGTGCCAGCAGTTACCCGACGGCAGGGGTCGACTATGGCTACGCCTTC
TRBV20-1	TRBD1	TRBJ1-3	many	CSASIASGGTGGGVSFGNTIYF	TGCAGTGCTAGCATAGCATCGGGGGGGACAGGAGGAGGAGTTTCTTTTGGAAACACCATATATTTT
TRBV14	.	TRBJ2-3	many	CASSRRGNTDTQYF	TGTGCCAGCAGCCGTCGGGGAAACACAGATACGCAGTATTTT
TRBV10-1	TRBD1	TRBJ1-3	.	CASSPDRLGGNTIYF	TGCGCCAGCAGTCCGGACAGGTTGGGCGGAAACACCATATATTTT
TRBV20-1	.	TRBJ1-4	many	CSAAEDEKLFF	TGCAGTGCAGCGGAGGATGAAAAACTGTTTTTT
TRBV19	.	TRBJ2-3	.	CASSRIGVADTQYF	TGTGCCAGTAGTAGGATAGGGGTGGCAGATACGCAGTATTTT
TRBV7-3	TRBD1	TRBJ2-3	many	CASSLGQGADTQYF	TGTGCCAGCAGCTTAGGACAGGGGGCAGATACGCAGTATTTT
TRBV24-1	.	TRBJ2-2	many	CATSEGDPNTGELFF	TGTGCCACCAGTGAGGGTGACCCGAACACCGGGGAGCTGTTTTTT
TRBV29-1	TRBD2	TRBJ2-1	many	CSVGSPERGYNEQFF	TGCAGCGTTGGTTCTCCCGAGCGGGGTTACAATGAGCAGTTCTTC
TRBV11-1	.	TRBJ1-2	many	CASSPSGLYGYTF	TGTGCCAGCAGCCCCTCTGGACTCTACGGCTACACCTTC
TRBV5-5	.	TRBJ1-2	many	CASSQLWGLGGDGYTF	TGTGCCAGCAGTCAATTATGGGGTCTAGGAGGGGATGGCTACACCTTC
TRBV5-1	.	TRBJ2-3	many	CASRGVVDTQYF	TGCGCCAGCAGAGGCGTCGTAGATACGCAGTATTTT
TRBV15	.	TRBJ1-5	.	CATQALRGGNQPQHF	TGTGCCACCCAGGCCTTGAGGGGTGGCAATCAGCCCCAGCATTTT
TRBV7-8	TRBD2	TRBJ2-1	many	CASSPFAGGPNEQFF	TGTGCCAGCAGCCCCTTTGCGGGGGGGCCCAATGAGCAGTTCTTC
TRBV20-1	.	TRBJ2-7	many	CSAHIPLGSYEQYF	TGCAGTGCCCATATCCCCCTGGGTTCCTACGAGCAGTACTTC
TRBV27	TRBD1	TRBJ1-5	few	CASSPHGQGGNQPQHF	TGTGCCAGCAGTCCACACGGACAGGGTGGCAATCAGCCCCAGCATTTT
TRBV5-8	.	TRBJ2-3	many	CASSLVLGETDTQYF	TGTGCCAGCAGCTTGGTCCTTGGGGAGACAGATACGCAGTATTTT
TRBV28	.	TRBJ2-7	many	CASSLWEQARYEQYF	TGTGCCAGCAGTTTATGGGAACAGGCGCGCTACGAGCAGTACTTC
TRBV5-4	TRBD1	TRBJ1-2	many	CASSSYWTGGFYGYTF	TGTGCCAGCAGCTCCTATTGGACAGGGGGCTTCTATGGCTACACCTTC
TRBV27	.	TRBJ2-7	many	CASTKSRDGTYEQYF	TGTGCCAGCACCAAATCCCGGGACGGGACCTACGAGCAGTACTTC
TRBV6-1	.	TRBJ1-4	many	CASSGERGEKLFF	TGTGCCAGCAGTGGGGAAAGGGGGGAAAAACTGTTTTTT
TRBV6-6	.	TRBJ1-1	few	CASSLGGSNTEAFF	TGTGCCAGCAGCCTGGGGGGGTCGAACACTGAAGCTTTCTTT
TRBV19	.	TRBJ2-2	many	CASSNFGVTGELFF	TGTGCCAGTAGTAATTTCGGGGTGACCGGGGAGCTGTTTTTT
TRBV6-4	TRBD2	TRBJ2-1	.	CASAQTSGRGNEQFF	TGTGCCAGTGCCCAAACTAGCGGGAGGGGGAATGAGCAGTTCTTC
TRBV20-1	TRBD2	TRBJ2-7	many	CSGGSPRSQYF	TGCAGTGGCGGGAGCCCTAGGTCGCAGTACTTC
TRBV5-1	TRBD2	TRBJ2-1	many	CASSLVTSGSYNEQFF	TGCGCCAGCAGCTTGGTGACTAGCGGGTCCTACAATGAGCAGTTCTTC
TRBV27	.	TRBJ2-1	.	CASGRGGTSSYNEQFF	TGTGCCAGCGGGCGCGGGGGCACCAGCTCCTACAATGAGCAGTTCTTC
TRBV5-1	.	TRBJ2-7	many	CASSFKGEYEQYF	TGCGCCAGCAGCTTTAAGGGGGAATACGAGCAGTACTTC
TRBV30	TRBD1	TRBJ2-5	.	CAWRVSGTVKETQYF	TGTGCCTGGAGAGTCTCAGGGACAGTAAAAGAGACCCAGTACTTC
TRBV30	.	TRBJ2-1	many	CAWSLPVYNEQFF	TGTGCCTGGAGCCTACCGGTTTACAATGAGCAGTTCTTC
TRBV6-5	TRBD1	TRBJ2-3	many	CASSPTGRTDTQYF	TGTGCCAGCAGCCCGACAGGGCGCACAGATACGCAGTATTTT
TRBV10-3	.	TRBJ2-2	.	CAIRDSLGTGELFF	TGTGCCATACGAGACAGTTTAGGCACCGGGGAGCTGTTTTTT
TRBV9	TRBD2	TRBJ2-7	many	CASGPGGGRAYEQYF	TGTGCCAGCGGCCCCGGGGGCGGGAGGGCCTACGAGCAGTACTTC
TRBV12-3/TRBV12-4	TRBD1	TRBJ1-4	few	CASSFTGTGGEKLFF	TGTGCCAGCAGTTTTACCGGGACAGGGGGTGAAAAACTGTTTTTT
TRBV6-5	.	TRBJ1-2	.	CASSYSSFYGYTF	TGTGCCAGCAGTTACTCATCTTTCTATGGCTACACCTTC